This is a list of T cell receptor beta chains from one sample in a study of T cell changes during pregnancy in multiple sclerosis. Assay: immunoSEQ multiplex PCR; the TCRdb copy retains only in-frame clones and omits some. The data show approximately 70,000 clones, around nine tenths seen once. The input for sequencing was peripheral blood, taken in the third trimester of pregnancy. The receptors originated from a female donor with multiple sclerosis, enrolled in a pregnancy study. The CDR3 runs from the conserved cysteine through the conserved F or W. Each record gives: J gene, CDR3 length, V gene, clone size, D gene, CDR3 protein, CDR3 DNA. The D gene is left open where the match is weak. Not all rows give a size; the values are once, few, many and, for expanded clones, a class.

J gene: TRBJ2-7
CDR3 length: 12
V gene: TRBV5-1
clone size: once
D gene: .
CDR3 protein: CASTDNSYEQYF
CDR3 DNA: TGCGCCAGCACTGACAACTCCTACGAGCAGTACTTC

J gene: TRBJ1-5
CDR3 length: 16
V gene: TRBV28
clone size: .
D gene: .
CDR3 protein: CASSTSEGPSNQPQHF
CDR3 DNA: TGTGCCAGCAGTACCTCGGAGGGGCCGAGCAATCAGCCCCAGCATTTT

J gene: TRBJ1-1
CDR3 length: 13
V gene: TRBV5-4
clone size: once
D gene: TRBD1
CDR3 protein: CASSPDRQRWAFF
CDR3 DNA: TGTGCCAGCAGCCCGGACAGGCAGAGGTGGGCTTTCTTT

J gene: TRBJ2-7
CDR3 length: 16
V gene: TRBV5-1
clone size: .
D gene: TRBD2
CDR3 protein: CASSWGGTSGTYEQYF
CDR3 DNA: TGCGCCAGCAGCTGGGGTGGGACTAGCGGGACCTACGAGCAGTACTTC

J gene: TRBJ2-7
CDR3 length: 14
V gene: TRBV18
clone size: .
D gene: TRBD2
CDR3 protein: CASSLAGGWAEQYF
CDR3 DNA: TGTGCCAGCTCCCTAGCGGGAGGTTGGGCCGAGCAGTACTTC

J gene: TRBJ2-7
CDR3 length: 13
V gene: TRBV5-1
clone size: .
D gene: TRBD2
CDR3 protein: CASSLAGNYEQYF
CDR3 DNA: TGCGCCAGCAGCTTAGCGGGAAATTACGAGCAGTACTTC

J gene: TRBJ2-7
CDR3 length: 14
V gene: TRBV5-1
clone size: .
D gene: TRBD1
CDR3 protein: CASSQQQGTYEQYF
CDR3 DNA: TGCGCCAGCAGCCAACAACAGGGGACCTACGAGCAGTACTTC

J gene: TRBJ2-7
CDR3 length: 18
V gene: TRBV11-3
clone size: .
D gene: TRBD2
CDR3 protein: CASRMCGGGPKACYEQYF
CDR3 DNA: TGTGCCAGCAGAATGTGTGGGGGGGGTCCCAAAGCCTGCTACGAGCAGTACTTC

J gene: TRBJ2-3
CDR3 length: 16
V gene: TRBV28
clone size: once
D gene: TRBD2
CDR3 protein: CASTLGLAGGTDTQYF
CDR3 DNA: TGTGCCAGCACTCTGGGTTTGGCGGGGGGCACAGATACGCAGTATTTT

J gene: TRBJ1-1
CDR3 length: 15
V gene: TRBV2
clone size: .
D gene: TRBD1
CDR3 protein: CASSETGQLNTEAFF
CDR3 DNA: TGTGCCAGCAGTGAAACGGGACAGCTGAACACTGAAGCTTTCTTT

J gene: TRBJ2-5
CDR3 length: 16
V gene: TRBV4-3
clone size: .
D gene: TRBD1
CDR3 protein: CASSQLSGTGRETQYF
CDR3 DNA: TGCGCCAGCAGCCAGCTCTCTGGGACAGGGCGCGAGACCCAGTACTTC

J gene: TRBJ2-3
CDR3 length: 14
V gene: TRBV4-2
clone size: .
D gene: TRBD2
CDR3 protein: CASRGLAPTDTQYF
CDR3 DNA: TGTGCCAGCAGAGGACTAGCGCCCACAGATACGCAGTATTTT

J gene: TRBJ1-1
CDR3 length: 14
V gene: TRBV6-6
clone size: .
D gene: .
CDR3 protein: CASSRRTALTEAFF
CDR3 DNA: TGTGCCAGCAGCCGGCGGACAGCTCTCACTGAAGCTTTCTTT

J gene: TRBJ1-2
CDR3 length: 13
V gene: TRBV5-6
clone size: .
D gene: .
CDR3 protein: CASSPRGGYGYTF
CDR3 DNA: TGTGCCAGCAGCCCGAGGGGGGGCTATGGCTACACCTTC

J gene: TRBJ2-2
CDR3 length: 15
V gene: TRBV11-2
clone size: .
D gene: .
CDR3 protein: CASSLGGPYTGELFF
CDR3 DNA: TGTGCCAGCAGCTTGGGGGGGCCCTACACCGGGGAGCTGTTTTTT

J gene: TRBJ1-1
CDR3 length: 12
V gene: TRBV27
clone size: once
D gene: .
CDR3 protein: CASSNGGTEAFF
CDR3 DNA: TGTGCCAGCAGTAACGGGGGCACTGAAGCTTTCTTT

J gene: TRBJ2-1
CDR3 length: 12
V gene: TRBV6-5
clone size: .
D gene: .
CDR3 protein: CASRRQLGEQFF
CDR3 DNA: TGTGCCAGCAGACGACAGTTAGGTGAGCAGTTCTTC

J gene: TRBJ2-2
CDR3 length: 17
V gene: TRBV10-3
clone size: .
D gene: TRBD2
CDR3 protein: CAITGTSGGPNTGELFF
CDR3 DNA: TGTGCCATCACTGGGACTAGCGGGGGCCCGAACACCGGGGAGCTGTTTTTT

J gene: TRBJ2-5
CDR3 length: 15
V gene: TRBV6-5
clone size: .
D gene: TRBD2
CDR3 protein: CASSYPTSGVETQYF
CDR3 DNA: TGTGCCAGCAGTTACCCGACTAGCGGGGTAGAGACCCAGTACTTC

J gene: TRBJ2-1
CDR3 length: 18
V gene: TRBV7-9
clone size: .
D gene: TRBD2
CDR3 protein: CASSRRVAGVSSYNEQFF
CDR3 DNA: TGTGCCAGCAGCCGCAGGGTGGCGGGAGTCAGCTCCTACAATGAGCAGTTCTTC

J gene: TRBJ2-2
CDR3 length: 14
V gene: TRBV18
clone size: .
D gene: .
CDR3 protein: CASSSGMFTGELFF
CDR3 DNA: TGTGCCAGCTCGTCGGGGATGTTCACCGGGGAGCTGTTTTTT

J gene: TRBJ2-7
CDR3 length: 14
V gene: TRBV5-4
clone size: few
D gene: .
CDR3 protein: CASSLDGRLYEQYF
CDR3 DNA: TGTGCCAGCAGCTTGGACGGCAGACTCTACGAGCAGTACTTC

J gene: TRBJ2-1
CDR3 length: 16
V gene: TRBV18
clone size: .
D gene: .
CDR3 protein: CASSPFLRVMLDEQFF
CDR3 DNA: TGTGCCAGCTCACCCTTTCTGCGGGTCATGCTGGATGAGCAGTTCTTC

J gene: TRBJ2-3
CDR3 length: 15
V gene: TRBV6-4
clone size: .
D gene: TRBD2
CDR3 protein: CASSETSGSSNTQYF
CDR3 DNA: TGTGCCAGCAGTGAGACTAGCGGGAGTAGTAATACGCAGTATTTT

J gene: TRBJ2-7
CDR3 length: 17
V gene: TRBV4-1
clone size: .
D gene: TRBD2
CDR3 protein: CASSRTLLLAGGEKQYF
CDR3 DNA: TGCGCCAGCAGCCGCACACTACTACTAGCGGGAGGTGAAAAGCAGTACTTC

J gene: TRBJ2-3
CDR3 length: 16
V gene: TRBV7-9
clone size: .
D gene: .
CDR3 protein: CASSPREAASTDTQYF
CDR3 DNA: TGTGCCAGCAGCCCTAGGGAGGCGGCGAGCACAGATACGCAGTATTTT

J gene: TRBJ2-7
CDR3 length: 13
V gene: TRBV28
clone size: few
D gene: .
CDR3 protein: CASSLNTLYEQYF
CDR3 DNA: TGTGCCAGCAGTTTGAACACCCTCTACGAGCAGTACTTC

J gene: TRBJ2-4
CDR3 length: 20
V gene: TRBV11-2
clone size: once
D gene: TRBD2
CDR3 protein: CASSLEGTSGKGGAKNIQYF
CDR3 DNA: TGTGCCAGCAGCTTAGAGGGGACTAGCGGAAAGGGCGGGGCCAAAAACATTCAGTACTTC

J gene: TRBJ1-4
CDR3 length: 14
V gene: TRBV5-1
clone size: once
D gene: .
CDR3 protein: CASSLGQSNEKLFF
CDR3 DNA: TGCGCCAGCAGCTTGGGGCAGTCTAATGAAAAACTGTTTTTT

J gene: TRBJ2-2
CDR3 length: 14
V gene: TRBV28
clone size: .
D gene: .
CDR3 protein: CASLGQGNTGELFF
CDR3 DNA: TGTGCCAGCCTTGGTCAGGGGAACACCGGGGAGCTGTTTTTT

J gene: TRBJ2-5
CDR3 length: 19
V gene: TRBV7-2
clone size: .
D gene: TRBD2
CDR3 protein: CASSLVSHGLAGVGETQYF
CDR3 DNA: TGTGCCAGCAGCTTAGTAAGTCACGGACTAGCGGGAGTAGGAGAGACCCAGTACTTC

J gene: TRBJ2-5
CDR3 length: 15
V gene: TRBV5-1
clone size: .
D gene: .
CDR3 protein: CASSRGEGAGETQYF
CDR3 DNA: TGCGCCAGCAGCCGCGGAGAGGGAGCGGGAGAGACCCAGTACTTC

J gene: TRBJ2-1
CDR3 length: 15
V gene: TRBV5-1
clone size: .
D gene: TRBD2
CDR3 protein: CASSGGTSLTNEQFF
CDR3 DNA: TGCGCCAGCAGCGGGGGGACTAGCTTAACGAATGAGCAGTTCTTC

J gene: TRBJ2-1
CDR3 length: 16
V gene: TRBV4-1
clone size: .
D gene: TRBD2
CDR3 protein: CASSQFSGRAYNEQFF
CDR3 DNA: TGCGCCAGCAGCCAGTTTAGCGGGAGGGCTTACAATGAGCAGTTCTTC

J gene: TRBJ2-3
CDR3 length: 15
V gene: TRBV10-2
clone size: .
D gene: .
CDR3 protein: CASSDGGRGTDTQYF
CDR3 DNA: TGCGCCAGCAGTGACGGGGGGCGAGGTACAGATACGCAGTATTTT

J gene: TRBJ1-5
CDR3 length: 15
V gene: TRBV28
clone size: .
D gene: TRBD1
CDR3 protein: CASSTRTGWAQPQHF
CDR3 DNA: TGTGCCAGCAGTACCCGGACAGGGTGGGCTCAGCCCCAGCATTTT

J gene: TRBJ2-5
CDR3 length: 14
V gene: TRBV27
clone size: .
D gene: TRBD2
CDR3 protein: CASSLGLAEETQYF
CDR3 DNA: TGTGCCAGCAGTCTCGGACTAGCGGAAGAGACCCAGTACTTC

J gene: TRBJ1-2
CDR3 length: 13
V gene: TRBV5-6
clone size: .
D gene: .
CDR3 protein: CASSLDWASGYTF
CDR3 DNA: TGTGCCAGCAGCCTGGACTGGGCCTCCGGCTACACCTTC

J gene: TRBJ1-1
CDR3 length: 17
V gene: TRBV7-9
clone size: .
D gene: TRBD1
CDR3 protein: CASSPTPQGGGSTEAFF
CDR3 DNA: TGTGCCAGCAGCCCTACCCCTCAGGGGGGAGGTAGCACTGAAGCTTTCTTT

J gene: TRBJ1-2
CDR3 length: 16
V gene: TRBV28
clone size: .
D gene: .
CDR3 protein: CASSLFSQGLSYGYTF
CDR3 DNA: TGTGCCAGCAGTTTATTTTCCCAGGGACTATCCTATGGCTACACCTTC

J gene: TRBJ1-5
CDR3 length: 16
V gene: TRBV4-1
clone size: .
D gene: TRBD1
CDR3 protein: CASSQGKQGASQPQHF
CDR3 DNA: TGCGCCAGCAGCCAAGGCAAACAGGGGGCGAGTCAGCCCCAGCATTTT

J gene: TRBJ2-3
CDR3 length: 12
V gene: TRBV4-3
clone size: .
D gene: .
CDR3 protein: CASKDRADTQYF
CDR3 DNA: TGCGCCAGCAAGGACAGAGCAGATACGCAGTATTTT

J gene: TRBJ1-3
CDR3 length: 14
V gene: TRBV6-5
clone size: .
D gene: .
CDR3 protein: CASRKGDGGNTIYF
CDR3 DNA: TGTGCCAGCAGAAAGGGGGACGGTGGAAACACCATATATTTT

J gene: TRBJ2-1
CDR3 length: 13
V gene: TRBV7-2
clone size: .
D gene: .
CDR3 protein: CASSLARLDEQFF
CDR3 DNA: TGTGCCAGCAGCTTAGCCAGGTTAGATGAGCAGTTCTTC

J gene: TRBJ1-1
CDR3 length: 14
V gene: TRBV19
clone size: .
D gene: TRBD1
CDR3 protein: CASNSGTANTEAFF
CDR3 DNA: TGTGCCAGTAACTCCGGGACAGCAAACACTGAAGCTTTCTTT

J gene: TRBJ1-1
CDR3 length: 16
V gene: TRBV5-6
clone size: .
D gene: .
CDR3 protein: CASSLGRRGGAPQAFF
CDR3 DNA: TGTGCCAGCAGCTTGGGGAGAAGAGGAGGGGCCCCACAGGCTTTCTTT

J gene: TRBJ2-7
CDR3 length: 13
V gene: TRBV11-2
clone size: .
D gene: TRBD1
CDR3 protein: CASNGQDSYEQYF
CDR3 DNA: TGTGCCAGTAACGGACAGGATTCCTACGAGCAGTACTTC

J gene: TRBJ2-7
CDR3 length: 15
V gene: TRBV7-6
clone size: .
D gene: .
CDR3 protein: CASSLVRGGKYEQYF
CDR3 DNA: TGTGCCAGCAGCTTAGTGAGGGGGGGCAAGTACGAGCAGTACTTC

J gene: TRBJ1-2
CDR3 length: 13
V gene: TRBV7-2
clone size: .
D gene: .
CDR3 protein: CASSFPGIIGYTF
CDR3 DNA: TGTGCCAGCAGCTTCCCCGGGATCATTGGCTACACCTTC

J gene: TRBJ2-4
CDR3 length: 17
V gene: TRBV9
clone size: .
D gene: TRBD2
CDR3 protein: CASSVKWSGSGSNIQYF
CDR3 DNA: TGTGCCAGCAGCGTTAAATGGAGCGGGAGTGGGTCAAACATTCAGTACTTC

J gene: TRBJ2-3
CDR3 length: 16
V gene: TRBV6-4
clone size: .
D gene: .
CDR3 protein: CASSETTVFHTDTQYF
CDR3 DNA: TGTGCCAGCAGTGAAACGACAGTCTTCCACACAGATACGCAGTATTTT